The clone carrying this T cell receptor beta chain was found a few times. Its target is not known. Genes here carry mouse names. The CDR3 goes on 4 residues after the read ends, and that part is filled in from the germline J gene. The sorting of pooled cutaneous lymph node cells relied on CD4, CD8alpha, NKG2D, NKG2ACE and other markers. These data belong to a study of CD8+ T cells in alopecia areata. Extraction and reverse transcription of RNA yielded cDNA as the sequencing template. Generated by immunoSEQ multiplex PCR, the TCRdb table keeps only in-frame clones and is missing some. Sampling found more than 250,000 clones, none seen once. V trimming: 0 bases; J trimming: 0 bases; junction bases outside the gene matches: 5. From germline, CDR1 is FNHDT and CDR2 SITEND (reference sequence). The CDR3 is 18 amino acids. Notes on the study in general: Greater clonality was observed in lesional scalp samples, especially alopecia totalis/universalis, versus normal scalp. Normal-skin resident alphabeta T cells also appear among scalp sample sequences.

The chain employs TRBV19 and TRBJ2-3; 12 bases match TRBD2. Sequenced input: CD4+ T cells sorted from a lymph node. The clonotype originates from a C3H/HeJ mouse with alopecia areata. For the strain, the MHC haplotype given is H2-k. This chain's CDR3 is CASSIAGTGGSSAETLYF. The CDR3 DNA, read in part, is TGTGCCAGCAGTATAGCCGGGACTGGGGGGTCTAGTGCAGAA.